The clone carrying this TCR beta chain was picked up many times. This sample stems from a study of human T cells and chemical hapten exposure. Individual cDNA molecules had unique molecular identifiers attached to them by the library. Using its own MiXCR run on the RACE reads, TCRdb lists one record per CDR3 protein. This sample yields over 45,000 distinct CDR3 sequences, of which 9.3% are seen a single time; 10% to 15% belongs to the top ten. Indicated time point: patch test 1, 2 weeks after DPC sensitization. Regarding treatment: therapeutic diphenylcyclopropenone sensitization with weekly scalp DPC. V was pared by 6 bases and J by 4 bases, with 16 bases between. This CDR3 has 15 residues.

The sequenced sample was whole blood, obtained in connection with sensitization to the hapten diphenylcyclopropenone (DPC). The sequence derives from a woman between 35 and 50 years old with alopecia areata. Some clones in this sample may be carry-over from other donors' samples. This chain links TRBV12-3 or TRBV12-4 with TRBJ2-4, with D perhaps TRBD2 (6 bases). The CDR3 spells CASREGRSTKNIQYF. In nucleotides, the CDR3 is TGTGCCAGCAGGGAGGGACGCTCCACTAAAAACATTCAGTACTTC.